These 17 T cell receptor beta chains originate from one sample sequenced in a study of beta chain features in type 1 diabetes. Reverse transcription of all isolated RNA meant that expressed TCRB transcripts were sequenced. Only in-frame clones appear in the TCRdb table, and some are missing; sequencing was by immunoSEQ multiplex PCR. Among around 300,000 clones listed, 11% were seen once. Sequencing was performed on naive CD4+ T cells from blood. Source of these receptors: a woman aged 30 to 39 in good health.

The chain couples TRBV11-2 to TRBJ2-1; perhaps TRBD2 as D (6 bases). V lost 6 bases to trimming and J lost 10 bases, with 19 bases between them. This CDR3 has 14 amino acids. Germline CDR1 SGHAT, CDR2 FQNNGV. As DNA, the CDR3 is TGTGCCAGCAGTCAAGACTCGCCCCGGGGGGAGCAGTTCTTC. Protein: CASSQDSPRGEQFF.

The chain joins TRBV4-3 to TRBJ2-7; 8 bases fit TRBD1. CDR1 is LGHNA, CDR2 YSLEER, per germline. The trim removed 2 bases at V and 1 base at J, leaving 7 bases unmatched. The CDR3 contains 16 residues. As DNA, the CDR3 is TGCGCCAGCAGCCAAACCACCGGGACAGGTTCCTACGAGCAGTACTTC. Protein product: CASSQTTGTGSYEQYF.

This clone was observed once. V is TRBV7-2 and J is TRBJ1-1; 7 bases line up with TRBD1. This CDR3 has 13 residues. Trimming at V came to 6 bases and at J to 3 bases, leaving 4 bases not matched to a gene. Looked up from germline, CDR1 is SGHTA and CDR2 is FQGNSA. DNA of the CDR3: TGTGCCAGCAGTTTTGGACAGGACACTGAAGCTTTCTTT. This codes for CASSFGQDTEAFF.

This clone was seen a handful of times. The CDR3 coding sequence is TGTGCCAGCAGTTCGCTTGACAGGTTGGGAGAGACCCAGTACTTC. It codes for CASSSLDRLGETQYF. The chain joins TRBV28 to TRBJ2-5; perhaps TRBD1 as D (6 bases). This CDR3 spans 15 amino acids. V was clipped by 4 bases and J by 4 bases, with 16 bases between them. CDR1 and CDR2 from the germline V gene are MDHEN and SYDVKM.

This clone has a handful of counts. The J gene is TRBJ2-5, the V gene TRBV5-6; 16 nucleotides line up with TRBD2. Gene TRBJ2-7 matches the end of the DNA better, so the J call may be wrong. CDR1 and CDR2 (germline): SGHDT, YYEEEE. CDR3 size: 18 residues. The CDR3 protein is CASSQPGLAGGSPIEQYF. CDR3 nucleotide sequence: TGTGCCAGCAGCCAACCGGGACTAGCGGGAGGGTCTCCCATCGAGCAGTACTTC.

In this sample, this clone turned up a few times. V and J are TRBV28 and TRBJ2-1, with a tentative D call TRBD1 (7 bases). Between the trimmed V and J ends, which lost 5 bases and 9 bases, there was a span of 14 bases. Germline V lookup: CDR1 MDHEN, CDR2 SYDVKM. This CDR3 comprises 13 residues. In DNA, the CDR3 is TGTGCCAGCAGTCGACAGGGAGGAAGTGAGCAGTTCTTC. Protein product: CASSRQGGSEQFF.

This clone was counted between two and nine times. The J gene is TRBJ2-4, the V gene TRBV7-2; 8 bases match TRBD2. The V gene's germline CDR1 is SGHTA and CDR2 FQGNSA. This CDR3 spans 14 amino acids. V was pared by 5 bases and J by 7 bases, with 7 bases of the junction left unmatched. The CDR3 protein is CASSPRAGVNIQYF. CDR3 bases: TGTGCCAGCAGCCCCCGAGCGGGAGTTAACATTCAGTACTTC.

V is TRBV7-6 and J is TRBJ2-3; a weak D match, TRBD2 (6 bases). V was cut by 0 bases and J by 2 bases, with 15 bases left in between. CDR3 length: 17 amino acids. Per the germline V gene, CDR1 is SGHVS and CDR2 is FNYEAQ. CDR3 in amino acids: CASSLAGGVPPTDTQYF. The DNA of the CDR3 is TGTGCCAGCAGCTTAGCGGGCGGGGTTCCCCCCACAGATACGCAGTATTTT.

The genes are TRBV11-2 and TRBJ2-5; 9 bases line up with TRBD2. CDR3 length equals 16 residues. Germline V CDR1 and CDR2: SGHAT, FQNNGV. V lost 5 bases and J lost 6; bases outside the gene matches: 13. The CDR3 spells CASSPRSREGLQTQYF. The CDR3 DNA sequence: TGTGCCAGCAGCCCCCGATCGCGGGAGGGCCTTCAGACCCAGTACTTC.

J is TRBJ2-1 and V is TRBV7-9, with a tentative D call TRBD2 (5 bases). The germline V gene has CDR1 SEHNR and CDR2 FQNEAQ (reference sequence). The CDR3 has 14 amino acids. Trimming removed 3 bases from V and 2 bases from J, with 8 bases in between. CDR3 DNA sequence: TGTGCCAGCAGCTTGAGGGAGACCTACAATGAGCAGTTCTTC. Translating it yields CASSLRETYNEQFF.

Concerning this clone: Other DNA variants within this sample encode the same CDR3. The rearrangement links TRBV4-3 to TRBJ2-7, with 7 bases fitting TRBD2. CDR1 is LGHNA, CDR2 YSLEER, per germline. The V and J ends lost 0 bases and 3 bases, in that order; junction bases with no gene match: 5. This CDR3 comprises 15 residues. The CDR3 bases are TGCGCCAGCAGCCAAGATTCGGGGGGAAGCTACGAGCAGTACTTC. It encodes CASSQDSGGSYEQYF.

The V and J genes are TRBV28 and TRBJ2-3; TRBD2 is a possible D gene (5 bases). CDR1 MDHEN and CDR2 SYDVKM come from the germline V gene. With 8 bases removed from V and 8 bases from J, the gap between germline ends came to 20 bases. The CDR3 spans 14 residues. CDR3 region: CASLASGVPGTQYF. The CDR3 nucleotides read TGTGCCAGCCTAGCATCCGGGGTCCCCGGTACGCAGTATTTT.

This clone was found a few times. The CDR3 sequence is CASSIGPGQANYGYTF. For the CDR3, the DNA is TGTGCCAGCAGCATCGGACCGGGACAGGCAAACTATGGCTACACCTTC. The chain recombines TRBV7-3 with TRBJ1-2; 8 bases are shared with TRBD1. Unmatched junction bases numbered 10, after V lost 5 bases and J lost 2 bases. This CDR3 comprises 16 residues. CDR1 is SGHTA, CDR2 FQGTGA, per germline.

This clone came up a few times. V is TRBV29-1 and J is TRBJ1-2; weak D call: TRBD1 (5 bases). Germline V gene sequence: CDR1 SQVTM, CDR2 ANQGSEA. V was trimmed by 6 bases and J by 3 bases, leaving 20 bases between them. The CDR3 has 15 residues. The CDR3 loop is CSVGRGGTGDYGYTF. CDR3 DNA: TGCAGCGTGGGACGTGGGGGGACCGGGGACTATGGCTACACCTTC.

The chain joins TRBV10-3 to TRBJ1-3, with D possibly TRBD1 on 5 matching bases. CDR3 length: 14 residues. In germline, CDR1 is ENHRY, CDR2 SYGVKD. V lost 11 bases and J lost 0, with 14 bases in between. The CDR3 DNA reads TGTGCCGCCCGGGGGGTTCTCTCTGGAAACACCATATATTTT. Residues: CAARGVLSGNTIYF.

This clone has only a few counts. The V call is TRBV19, the J call TRBJ2-5; TRBD1 might be the D (5 bases). Germline V gene sequence: CDR1 LNHDA, CDR2 SQIVND (reference sequence). The CDR3 length is 10 residues. The CDR3 spells CATGGETQYF. Here the CDR3 DNA reads TGTGCTACAGGTGGAGAGACCCAGTACTTC.

This clone was recorded a few times. The genes are TRBV6-5 and TRBJ2-4; perhaps TRBD1 as D (7 bases). The CDR3 has 15 residues. Trimming stripped 6 bases from V and 6 bases from J, with 18 bases between. CDR1 MNHEY and CDR2 SVGAGI come from the germline V gene. The chain's CDR3 is CASRNTGTAGNIQYF. CDR3 nucleotide sequence: TGTGCCAGCAGGAATACCGGGACAGCGGGAAACATTCAGTACTTC.